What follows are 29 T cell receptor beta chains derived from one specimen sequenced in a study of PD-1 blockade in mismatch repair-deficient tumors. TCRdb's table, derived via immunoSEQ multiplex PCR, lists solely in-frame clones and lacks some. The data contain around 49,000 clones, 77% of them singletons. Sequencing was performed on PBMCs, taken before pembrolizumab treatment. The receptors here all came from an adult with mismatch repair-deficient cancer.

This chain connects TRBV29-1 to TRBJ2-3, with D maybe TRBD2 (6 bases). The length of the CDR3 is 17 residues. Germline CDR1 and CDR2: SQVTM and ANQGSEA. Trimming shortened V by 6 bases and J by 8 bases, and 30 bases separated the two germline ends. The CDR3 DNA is TGCAGCGTGGAGGGGCAGGGTCGGGAGACCCTTATGGGTACGCAGTATTTT. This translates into CSVEGQGRETLMGTQYF.

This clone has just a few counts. CDR3 region: CASSSGQGRIYGYTF. CDR3 coding DNA: TGTGCCAGCAGCTCGGGACAGGGGAGGATCTATGGCTACACCTTC. This chain links TRBV6-5 with TRBJ1-2; TRBD1 agrees at 10 bases. The junction had 8 bases not matched to a gene; V was cut back by 6 bases and J by 4 bases. Germline values: CDR1 MNHEY, CDR2 SVGAGI. The CDR3 runs to 15 residues.

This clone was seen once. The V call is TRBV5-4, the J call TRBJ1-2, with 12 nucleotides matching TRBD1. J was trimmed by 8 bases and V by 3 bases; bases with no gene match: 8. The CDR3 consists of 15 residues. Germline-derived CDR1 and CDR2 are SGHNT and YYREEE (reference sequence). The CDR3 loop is CASSSKGQGAWGYTF. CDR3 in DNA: TGTGCCAGCAGCTCAAAGGGACAGGGGGCTTGGGGCTACACCTTC.

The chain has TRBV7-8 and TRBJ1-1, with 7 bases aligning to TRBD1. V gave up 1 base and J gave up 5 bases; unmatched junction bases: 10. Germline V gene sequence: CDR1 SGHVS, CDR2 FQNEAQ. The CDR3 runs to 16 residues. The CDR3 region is CASSLDRRGRETEAFF. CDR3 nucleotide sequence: TGTGCCAGCAGCTTAGACAGGAGGGGGCGGGAGACTGAAGCTTTCTTT.

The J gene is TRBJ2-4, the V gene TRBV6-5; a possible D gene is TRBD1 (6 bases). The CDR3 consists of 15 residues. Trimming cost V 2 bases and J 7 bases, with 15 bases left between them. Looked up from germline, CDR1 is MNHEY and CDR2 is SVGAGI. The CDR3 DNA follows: TGTGCCAGCAGTTACCGGCAGGGGCTGTTTAACATTCAGTACTTC. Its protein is CASSYRQGLFNIQYF.

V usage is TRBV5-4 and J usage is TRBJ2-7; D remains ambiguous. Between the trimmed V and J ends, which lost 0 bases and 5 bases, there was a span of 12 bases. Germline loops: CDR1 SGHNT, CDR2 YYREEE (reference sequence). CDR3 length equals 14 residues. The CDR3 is CASSLDVGPDEQYF. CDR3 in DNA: TGTGCCAGCAGCTTGGATGTAGGACCTGACGAGCAGTACTTC.

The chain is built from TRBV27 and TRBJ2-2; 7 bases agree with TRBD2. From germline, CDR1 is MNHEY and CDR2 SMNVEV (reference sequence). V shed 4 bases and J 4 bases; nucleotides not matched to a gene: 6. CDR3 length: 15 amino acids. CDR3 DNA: TGTGCCAGCAGTTACGCAGGGAGGGGCACCGGGGAGCTGTTTTTT. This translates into CASSYAGRGTGELFF.

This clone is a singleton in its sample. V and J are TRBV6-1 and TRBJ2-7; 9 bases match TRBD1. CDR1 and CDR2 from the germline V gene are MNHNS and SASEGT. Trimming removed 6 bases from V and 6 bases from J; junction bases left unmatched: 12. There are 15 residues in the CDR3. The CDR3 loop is CASRPPGQGTSEQYF. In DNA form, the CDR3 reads TGTGCCAGCAGACCCCCGGGACAGGGCACGTCCGAGCAGTACTTC.

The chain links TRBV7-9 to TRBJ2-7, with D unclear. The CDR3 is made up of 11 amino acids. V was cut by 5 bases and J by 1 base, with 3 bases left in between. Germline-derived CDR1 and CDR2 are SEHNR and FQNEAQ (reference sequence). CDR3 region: CASSPSYEQYF. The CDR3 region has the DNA TGTGCCAGCAGCCCATCCTACGAGCAGTACTTC.

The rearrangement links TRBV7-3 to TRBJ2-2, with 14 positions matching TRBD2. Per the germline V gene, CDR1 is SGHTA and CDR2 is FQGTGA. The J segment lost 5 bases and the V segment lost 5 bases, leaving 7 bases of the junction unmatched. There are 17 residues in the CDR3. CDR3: CASSPGTSGRRTGELFF. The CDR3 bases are TGTGCCAGCAGCCCAGGGACTAGCGGGAGACGGACCGGGGAGCTGTTTTTT.

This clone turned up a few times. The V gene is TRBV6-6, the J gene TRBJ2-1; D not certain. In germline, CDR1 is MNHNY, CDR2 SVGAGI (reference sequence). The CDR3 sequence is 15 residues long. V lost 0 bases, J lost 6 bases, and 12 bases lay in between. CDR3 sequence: CASSYSAKSSNEQFF. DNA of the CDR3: TGTGCCAGCAGTTACTCCGCCAAAAGTAGCAATGAGCAGTTCTTC.

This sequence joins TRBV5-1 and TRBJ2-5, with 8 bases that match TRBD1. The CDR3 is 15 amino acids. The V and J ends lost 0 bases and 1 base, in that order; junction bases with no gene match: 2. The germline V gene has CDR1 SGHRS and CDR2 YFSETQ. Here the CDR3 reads CASSLGQGAQETQYF. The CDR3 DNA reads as TGCGCCAGCAGCTTGGGGCAGGGGGCCCAAGAGACCCAGTACTTC.

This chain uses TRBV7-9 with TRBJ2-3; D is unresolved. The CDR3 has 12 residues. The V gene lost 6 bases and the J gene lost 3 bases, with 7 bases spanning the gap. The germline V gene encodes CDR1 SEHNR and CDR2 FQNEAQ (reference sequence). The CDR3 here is CASRGSTDTQYF. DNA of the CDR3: TGTGCCAGCAGGGGGTCAACAGATACGCAGTATTTT.

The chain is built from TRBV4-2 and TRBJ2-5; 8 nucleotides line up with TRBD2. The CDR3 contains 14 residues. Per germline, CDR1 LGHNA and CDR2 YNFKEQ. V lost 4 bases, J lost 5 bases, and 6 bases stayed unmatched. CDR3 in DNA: TGTGCCAGCAGCCTAAGCGGGAGCGGGGAGACCCAGTACTTC. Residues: CASSLSGSGETQYF.

The CDR3 sequence is CASSWGTSGLLGTDTQYF. CDR3 bases: TGTGCCAGCAGCTGGGGGACTAGCGGGTTGTTGGGGACAGATACGCAGTATTTT. The chain links TRBV7-3 to TRBJ2-3; 12 bases match TRBD2. The germline V gene has CDR1 SGHTA and CDR2 FQGTGA. The CDR3 runs to 18 residues. Trimming at V came to 4 bases and at J to 3 bases, leaving 11 bases not matched to a gene. Drawing the rest from reference TRBV7-3 and TRBJ2-3, the complete variable domain is GAGVSQTPSNKVTEKGKYVELRCDPISGHTALYWYRQSLGQGPEFLIYFQGTGAADDSGLPNDRFFAVRPEGSVSTLKIQRTERGDSAVYLCASSWGTSGLLGTDTQYFGPGTRLTVL.

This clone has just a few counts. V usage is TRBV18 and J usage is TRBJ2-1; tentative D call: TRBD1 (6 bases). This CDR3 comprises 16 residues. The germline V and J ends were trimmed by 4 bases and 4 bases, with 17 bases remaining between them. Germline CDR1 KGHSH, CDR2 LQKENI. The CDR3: CASSLNRGQNYNEQFF. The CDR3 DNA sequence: TGTGCCAGCTCACTTAACAGAGGACAGAATTACAATGAGCAGTTCTTC.

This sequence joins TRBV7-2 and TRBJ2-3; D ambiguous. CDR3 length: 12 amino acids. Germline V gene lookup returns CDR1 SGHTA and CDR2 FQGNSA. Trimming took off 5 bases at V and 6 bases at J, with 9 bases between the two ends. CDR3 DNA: TGTGCCAGCAGCCAGAATAGGGATACGCAGTATTTT. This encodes CASSQNRDTQYF.

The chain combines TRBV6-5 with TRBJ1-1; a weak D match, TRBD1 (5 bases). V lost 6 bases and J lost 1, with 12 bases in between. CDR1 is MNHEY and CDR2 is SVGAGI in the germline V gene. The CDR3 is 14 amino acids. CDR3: CASSPHGQNTEAFF. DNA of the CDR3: TGTGCCAGCAGCCCTCACGGACAGAACACTGAAGCTTTCTTT.

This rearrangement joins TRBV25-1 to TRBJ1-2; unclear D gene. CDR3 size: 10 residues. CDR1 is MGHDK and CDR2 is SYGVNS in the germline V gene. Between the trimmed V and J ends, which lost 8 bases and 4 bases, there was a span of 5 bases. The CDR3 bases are TGTGCCAGCTTCCTCTATGGCTACACCTTC. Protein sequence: CASFLYGYTF.

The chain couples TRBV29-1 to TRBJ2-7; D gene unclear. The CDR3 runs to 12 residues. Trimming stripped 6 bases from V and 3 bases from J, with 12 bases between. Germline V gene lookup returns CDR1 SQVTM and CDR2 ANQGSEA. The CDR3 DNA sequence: TGCAGCGTCCTCGACCCGATCTACGAGCAGTACTTC. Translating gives CSVLDPIYEQYF.

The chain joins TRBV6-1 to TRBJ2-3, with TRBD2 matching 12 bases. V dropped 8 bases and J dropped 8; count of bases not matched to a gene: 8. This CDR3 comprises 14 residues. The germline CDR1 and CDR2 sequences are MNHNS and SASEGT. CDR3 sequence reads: CASLAGGLGGTQYF. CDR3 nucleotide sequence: TGTGCCAGCCTAGCGGGAGGGTTGGGAGGTACGCAGTATTTT.

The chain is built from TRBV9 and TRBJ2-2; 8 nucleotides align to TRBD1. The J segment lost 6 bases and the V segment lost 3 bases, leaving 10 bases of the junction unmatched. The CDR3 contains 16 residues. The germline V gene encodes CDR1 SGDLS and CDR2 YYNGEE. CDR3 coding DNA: TGTGCCAGCAGCGCCGGGACAGGCTTTTTCCCCGGGGAGCTGTTTTTT. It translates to CASSAGTGFFPGELFF.

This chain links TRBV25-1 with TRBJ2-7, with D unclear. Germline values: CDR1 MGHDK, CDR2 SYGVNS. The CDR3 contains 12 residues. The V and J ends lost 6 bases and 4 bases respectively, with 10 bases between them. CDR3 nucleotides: TGTGCCAGCAGCCAAACGGGTTACGAGCAGTACTTC. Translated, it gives CASSQTGYEQYF.

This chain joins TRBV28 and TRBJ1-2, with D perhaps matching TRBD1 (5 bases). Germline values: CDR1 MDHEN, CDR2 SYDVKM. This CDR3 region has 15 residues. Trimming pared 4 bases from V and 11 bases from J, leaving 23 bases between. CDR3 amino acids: CASSSPRGGKSWYTF. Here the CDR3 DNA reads TGTGCCAGCAGTTCCCCCCGCGGGGGAAAGTCTTGGTACACCTTC.

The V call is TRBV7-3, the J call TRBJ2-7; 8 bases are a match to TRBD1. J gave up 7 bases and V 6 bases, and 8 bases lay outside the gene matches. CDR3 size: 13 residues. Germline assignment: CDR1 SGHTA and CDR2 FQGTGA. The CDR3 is CASSGQGSREQYF. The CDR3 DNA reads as TGTGCCAGCAGTGGACAGGGCTCGCGAGAGCAGTACTTC.

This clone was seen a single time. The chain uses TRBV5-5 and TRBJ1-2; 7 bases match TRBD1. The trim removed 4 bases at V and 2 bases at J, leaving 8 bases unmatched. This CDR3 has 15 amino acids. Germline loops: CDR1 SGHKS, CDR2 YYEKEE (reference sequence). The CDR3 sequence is CASSLSGQKNYGYTF. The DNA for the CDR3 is TGTGCCAGCAGCCTCTCGGGACAGAAGAACTATGGCTACACCTTC.

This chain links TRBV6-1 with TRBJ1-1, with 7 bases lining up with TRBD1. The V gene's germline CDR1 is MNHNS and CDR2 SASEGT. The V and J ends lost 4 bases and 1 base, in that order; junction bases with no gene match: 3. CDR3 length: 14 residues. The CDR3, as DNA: TGTGCCAGCAGTGCGAGGACAGGGAACACTGAAGCTTTCTTT. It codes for CASSARTGNTEAFF.

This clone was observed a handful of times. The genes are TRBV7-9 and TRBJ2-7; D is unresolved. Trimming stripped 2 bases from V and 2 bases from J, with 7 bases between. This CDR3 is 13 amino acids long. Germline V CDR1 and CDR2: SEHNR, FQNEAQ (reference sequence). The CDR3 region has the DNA TGTGCCAGCAGCTTAACCGCTACCTACGAGCAGTACTTC. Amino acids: CASSLTATYEQYF. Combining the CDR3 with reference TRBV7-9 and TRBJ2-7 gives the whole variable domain DTGVSQNPRHKITKRGQNVTFRCDPISEHNRLYWYRQTLGQGPEFLTYFQNEAQLEKSRLLSDRFSAERPKGSFSTLEIQRTEQGDSAMYLCASSLTATYEQYFGPGTRLTVT.

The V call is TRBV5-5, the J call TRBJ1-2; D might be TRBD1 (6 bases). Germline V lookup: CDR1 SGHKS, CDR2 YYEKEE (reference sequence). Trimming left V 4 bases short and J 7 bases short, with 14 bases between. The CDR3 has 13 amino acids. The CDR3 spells CASSQDSVIGYTF. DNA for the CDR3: TGTGCCAGCAGCCAGGACAGTGTAATTGGCTACACCTTC.